The clone carrying this T cell receptor (beta chain) was seen more than once but under ten times. The antigen remains unidentified. This sample is drawn from a study of blood T cells in healthy people across ages. Study-level information: In model experiments, template switching was able to capture about one barcoded beta molecule for every two T cells that were present.

A sample-barcoded 5' primer and a J-beta primer mix were used in a second PCR of roughly 7 to 12 cycles. Tags on each cDNA molecule came from a template-switch adaptor with 12 random nucleotides. TCRdb recomputed calls from the 5' RACE reads with MiXCR, one row per CDR3 protein. The table has approximately 1,100,000 distinct CDR3 sequences, 45% seen once; the top ten hold under 20%. Study outcomes and limitations: The recorded TCR beta diversity per million T cells decreased in a roughly linear manner with age. Naive T cell percentage and TCR beta diversity correlated strongly.

V was clipped by 4 bases and J by 0 bases, with 18 bases between them. Germline V gene sequence: CDR1 MNHEY, CDR2 SMNVEV (reference sequence). The CDR3 is 17 amino acids. This TCR was recovered from an older woman in good health. Material for sequencing was blood. The chain is built from TRBV27 and TRBJ1-2; D may be TRBD1 (6 bases). CDR3 bases: TGTGCCAGCAGTTCGGGTGTGGGGGGCCTCACTAACTATGGCTACACCTTC. Protein: CASSSGVGGLTNYGYTF.